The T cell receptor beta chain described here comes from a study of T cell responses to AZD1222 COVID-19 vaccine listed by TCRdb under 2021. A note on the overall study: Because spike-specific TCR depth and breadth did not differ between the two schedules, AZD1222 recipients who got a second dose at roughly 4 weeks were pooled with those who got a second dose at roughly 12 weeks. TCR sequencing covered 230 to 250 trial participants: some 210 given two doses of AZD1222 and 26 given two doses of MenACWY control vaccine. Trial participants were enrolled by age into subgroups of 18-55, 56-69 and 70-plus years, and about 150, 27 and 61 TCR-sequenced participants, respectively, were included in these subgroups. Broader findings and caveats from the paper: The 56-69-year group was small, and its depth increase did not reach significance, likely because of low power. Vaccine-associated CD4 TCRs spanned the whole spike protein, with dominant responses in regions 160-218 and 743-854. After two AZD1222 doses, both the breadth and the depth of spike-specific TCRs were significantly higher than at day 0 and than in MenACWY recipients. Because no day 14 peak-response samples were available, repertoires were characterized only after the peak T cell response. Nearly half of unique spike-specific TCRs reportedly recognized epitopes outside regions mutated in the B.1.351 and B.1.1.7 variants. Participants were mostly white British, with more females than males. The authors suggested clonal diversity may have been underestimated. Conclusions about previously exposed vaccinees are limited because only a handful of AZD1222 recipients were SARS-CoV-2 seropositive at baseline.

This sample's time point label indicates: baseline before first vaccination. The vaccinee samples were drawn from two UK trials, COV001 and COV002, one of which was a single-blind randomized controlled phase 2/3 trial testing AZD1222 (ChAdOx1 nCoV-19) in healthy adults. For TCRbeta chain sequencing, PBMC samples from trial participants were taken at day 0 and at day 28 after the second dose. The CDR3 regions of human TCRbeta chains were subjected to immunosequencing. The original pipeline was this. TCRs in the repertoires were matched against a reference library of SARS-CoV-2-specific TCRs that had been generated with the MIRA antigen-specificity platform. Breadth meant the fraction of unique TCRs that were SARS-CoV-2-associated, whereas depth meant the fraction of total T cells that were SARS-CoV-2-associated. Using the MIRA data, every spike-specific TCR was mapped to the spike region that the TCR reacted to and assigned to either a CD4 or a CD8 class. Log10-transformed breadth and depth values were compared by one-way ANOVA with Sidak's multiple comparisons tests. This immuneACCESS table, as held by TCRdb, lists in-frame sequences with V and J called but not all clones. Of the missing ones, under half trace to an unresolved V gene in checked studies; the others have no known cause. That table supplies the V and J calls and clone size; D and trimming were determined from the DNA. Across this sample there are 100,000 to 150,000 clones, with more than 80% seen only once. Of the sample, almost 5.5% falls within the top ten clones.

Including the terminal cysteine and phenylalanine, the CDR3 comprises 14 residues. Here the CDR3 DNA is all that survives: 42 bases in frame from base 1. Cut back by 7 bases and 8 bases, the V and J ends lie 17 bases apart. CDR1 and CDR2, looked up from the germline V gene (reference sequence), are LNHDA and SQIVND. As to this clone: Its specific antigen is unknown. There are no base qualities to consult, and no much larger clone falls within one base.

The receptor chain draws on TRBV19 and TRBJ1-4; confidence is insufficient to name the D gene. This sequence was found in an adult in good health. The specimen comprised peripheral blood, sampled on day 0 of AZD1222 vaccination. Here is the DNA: TGTGCCAGTACTTCATCGCGGAGCCGGGAAAAACTGTTTTTT. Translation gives CASTSSRSREKLFF.